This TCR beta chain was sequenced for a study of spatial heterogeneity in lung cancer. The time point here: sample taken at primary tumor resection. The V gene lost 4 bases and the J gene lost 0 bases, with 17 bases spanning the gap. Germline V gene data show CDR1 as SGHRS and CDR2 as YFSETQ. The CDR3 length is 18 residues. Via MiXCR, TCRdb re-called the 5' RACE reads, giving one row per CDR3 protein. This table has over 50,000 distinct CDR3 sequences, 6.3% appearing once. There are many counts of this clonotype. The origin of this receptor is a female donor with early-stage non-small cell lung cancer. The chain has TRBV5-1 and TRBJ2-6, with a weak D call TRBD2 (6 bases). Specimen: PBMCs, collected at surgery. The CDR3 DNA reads TGCGCCAGCAGCCCGGGGAGGTCAGGCAACTCTGGGGCCAACGTCCTGACTTTC. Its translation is CASSPGRSGNSGANVLTF. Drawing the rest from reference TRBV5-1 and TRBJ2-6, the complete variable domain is KAGVTQTPRYLIKTRGQQVTLSCSPISGHRSVSWYQQTPGQGLQFLFEYFSETQRNKGNFPGRFSGRQFSNSRSEMNVSTLELGDSALYLCASSPGRSGNSGANVLTFGAGSRLTVL.